These 2 T cell receptor beta chains share one sample of origin, sequenced in a study of T-cell reconstitution after alpha-beta-depleted transplantation in children. Unique molecular identifiers were incorporated when the TCRbeta library was constructed. Via MiXCR, TCRdb re-called the PCR reads, giving one row per CDR3 protein. The sample lists 400,000 to 500,000 distinct CDR3 sequences; roughly 10% were seen once. The sample in question was PBMCs from the stem cell graft donor, obtained from the stem cell graft. The receptors originated from a human donor who donated a stem cell graft to a child with acute myeloid leukemia.

This clonotype was counted between two and nine times. The gene calls are TRBV30 and TRBJ2-1; D is uncertain. Germline V gives CDR1 GTSNPN, CDR2 SVGIG (reference sequence). V dropped 0 bases and J dropped 5 bases, with 14 bases sitting between them. This CDR3 has 15 amino acids. The chain's CDR3 is CAWSVRRFPDNEQFF. The CDR3 region has the DNA TGTGCCTGGAGTGTACGTCGATTCCCCGACAATGAGCAGTTCTTC.

There are a few counts of this clonotype. This chain joins TRBV7-8 and TRBJ2-2; 7 nucleotides agree with TRBD1. J gave up 0 bases and V 0 bases, and 1 base lay outside the gene matches. The CDR3 is 16 amino acids. Germline V gives CDR1 SGHVS, CDR2 FQNEAQ. The CDR3: CASSLAQGANTGELFF. DNA for the CDR3: TGTGCCAGCAGCTTAGCGCAGGGGGCGAACACCGGGGAGCTGTTTTTT.